These 11 T cell receptor beta chains were all obtained from the same sample, sequenced in a study of T cell responses to AZD1222 COVID-19 vaccine. Data came from immunoSEQ multiplex PCR; TCRdb stores just in-frame clones and leaves some out. The table has about 110,000 clones, about four fifths seen once. The starting material was peripheral blood, obtained on day 0 of AZD1222 vaccination. The receptors derive from an adult in good health.

The rearrangement joins TRBV7-2 to TRBJ1-2, with 8 bases that match TRBD1. In germline, CDR1 is SGHTA, CDR2 FQGNSA. V lost 6 bases to trimming and J lost 2 bases; unmatched junction nucleotides: 8. The CDR3 length is 15 residues. CDR3 nucleotide sequence: TGTGCCAGCAGGCAACAGGGGGGAATAAACTATGGCTACACCTTC. Translating it yields CASRQQGGINYGYTF.

This chain connects TRBV7-2 to TRBJ2-7, with D perhaps TRBD1 or TRBD2 (6 bases each). CDR1 and CDR2 from the germline V gene are SGHTA and FQGNSA. Trimming took off 0 bases at V and 4 bases at J, with 16 bases between the two ends. The CDR3 totals 16 residues. The CDR3 bases are TGTGCCAGCAGCTTAGCCCTAGTCGGGGGCCGGTACGAGCAGTACTTC. Translated: CASSLALVGGRYEQYF.

The chain employs TRBV7-9 and TRBJ2-7; 7 bases are shared with TRBD2. Trimming removed 7 bases from V and 5 bases from J; junction bases left unmatched: 5. The CDR3 runs 12 residues. Per germline, CDR1 SEHNR and CDR2 FQNEAQ (reference sequence). In DNA form, the CDR3 reads TGTGCCAGCACCGAGAGCGGGAACGAGCAGTACTTC. Translated, it gives CASTESGNEQYF.

The gene calls are TRBV7-2 and TRBJ1-1; 7 positions agree with TRBD1. With 5 bases clipped from V and 3 bases from J, the junction kept 3 bases outside the gene matches. Germline V CDR1 and CDR2: SGHTA, FQGNSA. This CDR3 is 13 amino acids long. This CDR3 reads CASSLTGDTEAFF. Here the CDR3 DNA reads TGTGCCAGCAGCCTAACAGGGGACACTGAAGCTTTCTTT.

This sequence joins TRBV6-2 or TRBV6-3 and TRBJ1-2, with D perhaps matching TRBD1 (5 bases). Trimming removed 5 bases from V and 6 bases from J, with 13 bases in between. Germline CDR1 MNHEY, CDR2 SVGEGT. This CDR3 region has 13 residues. CDR3 DNA: TGTGCCAGCAGTAACGGGGCGCAGAATGGCTACACCTTC. It encodes CASSNGAQNGYTF.

The J gene is TRBJ2-1, the V gene TRBV5-1, with 14 nucleotides matching TRBD2. Germline V CDR1 and CDR2: SGHRS, YFSETQ. Unmatched junction bases numbered 2, after V lost 5 bases and J lost 4 bases. This CDR3 has 15 residues. As DNA, the CDR3 is TGCGCCAGCAGTCGACTAGCGGGAGGGTACAATGAGCAGTTCTTC. Translating gives CASSRLAGGYNEQFF.

The chain uses TRBV12-3 or TRBV12-4 and TRBJ1-1; D not resolved. The V and J ends lost 5 bases and 1 base respectively, with 5 bases between them. CDR3 length: 12 residues. CDR3 coding DNA: TGTGCCAGCAGTCCGACGAACACTGAAGCTTTCTTT. Its translation is CASSPTNTEAFF.

The chain joins TRBV15 to TRBJ1-1; maybe TRBD1 (6 bases). Germline CDR1 and CDR2: LNHNV and YYDKDF (reference sequence). The CDR3 runs to 15 residues. Trimming removed 5 bases from V and 0 bases from J, with 13 bases in between. The CDR3 DNA follows: TGTGCCACCAGCGTCGGGGGCCTGTTGAACACTGAAGCTTTCTTT. Protein sequence: CATSVGGLLNTEAFF.

The chain carries TRBV19 and TRBJ1-5; D might be TRBD1 (5 bases). The CDR3 covers 12 residues. Germline assignment: CDR1 LNHDA and CDR2 SQIVND (reference sequence). The DNA for the CDR3 is TGTGCAGTCCGGGACAGCAATCAGCCCCAGCATTTT. This gives the protein CAVRDSNQPQHF.

J is TRBJ1-5 and V is TRBV5-6; 10 bases align to TRBD1. The ends lost 1 base at V and 5 bases at J; junction bases unmatched: 6. Per the germline V gene, CDR1 is SGHDT and CDR2 is YYEEEE. This CDR3 spans 16 amino acids. The CDR3 spells CASSLLTGGFDQPQHF. The CDR3 region has the DNA TGTGCCAGCAGCTTGTTGACAGGGGGCTTCGATCAGCCCCAGCATTTT.

The count of this clone is one. The gene calls are TRBV9 and TRBJ2-1; 11 bases are shared with TRBD2. Germline values: CDR1 SGDLS, CDR2 YYNGEE. Germline trimming cut 4 bases from V and 6 bases from J; bases unmatched to any gene: 6. CDR3 length: 15 amino acids. CDR3 nucleotides: TGTGCCAGCAGCCCTACTCTAGCGGGGGGCAATGAGCAGTTCTTC. Its protein is CASSPTLAGGNEQFF.